These 5 T cell receptor beta chains share one sample of origin, sequenced in a study of blood T cell repertoires in COVID-19 (dated by TCRdb to 2020 to 2022). The library came from the immunoSEQ multiplex PCR assay. TCRdb took this table from immuneACCESS and kept in-frame rearrangements with V and J called. Such tables lack part of the clones; where checked against another copy, unresolved V genes explain under half of the gap, and the rest is unexplained. The sample profile shows roughly 240,000 clones; under 90% of them were found once. The ten largest clones add up to approximately 4% of the sample. The sample consisted of PBMCs or T cells enriched from blood (not recorded which). These receptor sequences come from a woman aged 40 to 50 who had been exposed to COVID-19.

The genes are TRBV24-1 and TRBJ2-5; a possible D gene is TRBD2 (7 bases). This CDR3 is built from 16 residues. The V gene's germline CDR1 is KGHDR and CDR2 SFDVKD. Trimming left V 4 bases short and J 1 base short, with 15 bases between. The CDR3 here is CATSDLRGGGQETQYF. In nucleotides, the CDR3 is TGTGCCACCAGTGACTTGAGGGGGGGCGGCCAAGAGACCCAGTACTTC.

This clone has more than one count but fewer than ten. This rearrangement joins TRBV19 to TRBJ2-5; TRBD1 matches 7 bases. With V trimmed by 4 bases and J by 5 bases, 1 base remained unmatched. CDR1 is LNHDA and CDR2 is SQIVND in the germline V gene (reference sequence). This CDR3 is built from 12 residues. CDR3 bases: TGTGCCAGTAGTACACAGGGGGAGACCCAGTACTTC. Translating it yields CASSTQGETQYF.

The chain couples TRBV5-5 to TRBJ2-7, with 7 bases identical to TRBD2. V shed 0 bases and J 2 bases; nucleotides not matched to a gene: 17. Per germline, CDR1 SGHKS and CDR2 YYEKEE (reference sequence). The CDR3 is 19 residues long. The CDR3 sequence: CASSLATLSGRGRTYEQYF. The CDR3 DNA reads TGTGCCAGCAGCTTGGCTACTTTGAGCGGGCGGGGGAGAACCTACGAGCAGTACTTC.

The V and J genes are TRBV5-1 and TRBJ2-2; tentatively, D is TRBD2 (6 bases). V gave up 0 bases and J gave up 3 bases, with 18 bases separating them. Germline V gene data show CDR1 as SGHRS and CDR2 as YFSETQ. This CDR3 region has 18 residues. CDR3 bases: TGCGCCAGCAGCTTGGGGACTACTGAAGGGGTGCACACCGGGGAGCTGTTTTTT. Protein: CASSLGTTEGVHTGELFF.

This chain uses TRBV7-9 with TRBJ1-2, with 7 nucleotides matching TRBD1. The length of the CDR3 is 13 residues. In germline, CDR1 is SEHNR, CDR2 FQNEAQ (reference sequence). The trim removed 4 bases at V and 8 bases at J, leaving 7 bases unmatched. The CDR3 spells CASSSLPGQGYTF. CDR3 DNA: TGTGCCAGCAGCTCGCTTCCGGGACAGGGCTACACCTTC.